These 31 T cell receptor beta chains came from one sample sequenced in a study of metastatic and nonmetastatic thyroid tumors. Not a single patient had been given any form of treatment at any point before undergoing thyroid surgery. MiXCR was used by TCRdb to re-call the PCR reads. The table includes fewer than 6,500 clones, less than 20% detected once. Sequencing used adjacent normal tissue. The receptor set was obtained from a female donor with papillary thyroid cancer or a benign thyroid nodule (not recorded which). Some clones in this sample may be carry-over from other donors' samples.

This clone is medium-sized in the sample. The V and J genes are TRBV12-3 or TRBV12-4 and TRBJ1-5; 10 bases are shared with TRBD1. The V gene end was trimmed by 4 bases and the J gene end by 6 bases; junction bases not matched to a gene: 3. This CDR3 has 14 amino acids. In nucleotides, the CDR3 is TGTGCCAGCAGTTCCGGGACAGGGGTTCAGCCCCAGCATTTT. This gives the protein CASSSGTGVQPQHF.

The chain carries TRBV24-1 and TRBJ1-5, with 7 bases lining up with TRBD1. Germline V gene sequence: CDR1 KGHDR, CDR2 SFDVKD. The V segment lost 5 bases and the J segment 5 bases; nucleotides outside the gene matches: 8. The CDR3 is 15 amino acids. In DNA, the CDR3 is TGTGCCACCAGTGTTGACAGGGATCGATATCAGCCCCAGCATTTT. Its protein product is CATSVDRDRYQPQHF.

The V call is TRBV9, the J call TRBJ2-5; D call uncertain. The germline CDR1 and CDR2 sequences are SGDLS and YYNGEE. V was trimmed by 6 bases and J by 4 bases, leaving 13 bases between them. The CDR3 loop spans 13 amino acids. CDR3 sequence: CASKRSTGETQYF. CDR3 in DNA: TGTGCCAGCAAGCGTTCGACCGGAGAGACCCAGTACTTC.

This clone has only a few counts. The V and J genes are TRBV19 and TRBJ2-7, with D possibly matching TRBD1 (5 bases). The CDR3 has 15 amino acids. CDR1 and CDR2 from the germline V gene are LNHDA and SQIVND (reference sequence). V was clipped by 5 bases and J by 4 bases, with 18 bases between them. Written as DNA, the CDR3 is TGTGCCAGTAGTGAGACAGAGTACCAGTTTTACGAGCAGTACTTC. Translation: CASSETEYQFYEQYF.

A word on this clone: A read error may produce the germline difference seen at one junction end. This chain uses TRBV18 with TRBJ2-7, with 8 nucleotides matching TRBD1. CDR1 is KGHSH, CDR2 LQKENI, per germline. There are 14 residues in the CDR3. The CDR3 sequence: CAGSPWTGRNERYF. CDR3 nucleotide sequence: TGTGCCGGCTCACCTTGGACAGGGAGAAACGAGCGGTACTTC.

Within the sample, this clone is medium-sized. This chain connects TRBV19 to TRBJ1-1, with no clear D. V dropped 7 bases and J dropped 6 bases, with 18 bases sitting between them. Germline CDR1 and CDR2: LNHDA and SQIVND (reference sequence). The CDR3 runs 14 residues. CDR3 residues: CASNFIGRAPEAFF. As DNA, the CDR3 is TGTGCCAGTAACTTTATTGGCCGAGCGCCTGAAGCTTTCTTT.

This clone is labeled medium-sized. CDR3 in DNA: TGTGCCAGCAGCTTACTGGGGGATGAGCAGTACTTC. It is translated as CASSLLGDEQYF. The rearrangement joins TRBV11-2 to TRBJ2-7, with D perhaps given as TRBD1 or TRBD2 (5 bases each). CDR1 and CDR2 (germline): SGHAT, FQNNGV. The CDR3 is made up of 12 amino acids. The V and J ends lost 2 bases and 7 bases respectively, with 9 bases between them. Full variable domain (remainder filled in from reference TRBV11-2 and TRBJ2-7): EAGVAQSPRYKIIEKRQSVAFWCNPISGHATLYWYQQILGQGPKLLIQFQNNGVVDDSQLPKDRFSAERLKGVDSTLKIQPAKLEDSAVYLCASSLLGDEQYFGPGTRLTVT.

In this sample, this clone turned up many times. CDR3 nucleotides: TGTGCCAGCTCACCACCCCTGACAAACTCCTACAATGAGCAGTTCTTC. This encodes CASSPPLTNSYNEQFF. The chain joins TRBV18 to TRBJ2-1; D is undetermined. This CDR3 has 16 residues. Germline CDR1 and CDR2: KGHSH and LQKENI. V was pared by 0 bases and J by 0 bases, with 9 bases between.

Many counts were recorded for this clone. The junction does not match germline at one end; this may be a read error. V gene TRBV7-3 combines with J gene TRBJ2-5, with TRBD2 matching over 9 bases. The CDR3 is 15 residues long. CDR1 is SGHTA and CDR2 is FQGTGA in the germline V gene. The CDR3 loop reads CASSPVAGAQGTQYF. CDR3 bases: TGTGCCAGCAGCCCCGTAGCGGGAGCGCAAGGGACCCAGTACTTC.

This clone was recorded many times. The V gene is TRBV7-8, the J gene TRBJ2-5, with 9 bases that match TRBD1. This CDR3 has 14 residues. J lost 5 bases, V lost 3 bases, and 4 bases had no gene match. Germline CDR1 reads SGHVS; CDR2 reads FQNEAQ. CDR3 coding DNA: TGTGCCAGCAGCTTCAAGGACAGGGGTGAGACCCAGTACTTC. Its protein product is CASSFKDRGETQYF.

This clone was counted only a few times. This rearrangement joins TRBV3-1 to TRBJ1-2; weak D call: TRBD1 (6 bases). Germline V CDR1 and CDR2: LGHDT, YNNKEL (reference sequence). The germline V and J ends were trimmed by 4 bases and 5 bases, with 17 bases remaining between them. The length of the CDR3 is 15 residues. The CDR3 bases are TGTGCCAGCAGCCTCCAACAGGGTTTTCAGTATGGCTACACCTTC. Translating gives CASSLQQGFQYGYTF. Based on the CDR3 plus reference TRBV3-1 and TRBJ1-2, the full variable domain is DTAVSQTPKYLVTQMGNDKSIKCEQNLGHDTMYWYKQDSKKFLKIMFSYNNKELIINETVPNRFSPKSPDKAHLNLHINSLELGDSAVYFCASSLQQGFQYGYTFGSGTRLTVV.

This clone showed up just a few times. This sequence joins TRBV27 and TRBJ1-5; 8 nucleotides align to TRBD1. The CDR3 loop spans 16 amino acids. V gave up 6 bases and J gave up 3 bases; unmatched junction bases: 10. Per germline, CDR1 MNHEY and CDR2 SMNVEV (reference sequence). DNA of the CDR3: TGTGCCAGCAGCCCCCGGACAGGGTGGCCCAATCAGCCCCAGCATTTT. Its protein product is CASSPRTGWPNQPQHF.

This clone is medium-sized. V and J are TRBV28 and TRBJ1-2; D not certain. Germline V gene lookup returns CDR1 MDHEN and CDR2 SYDVKM. The CDR3 consists of 11 residues. Trimming took off 6 bases at V and 5 bases at J, with 7 bases between the two ends. CDR3 residues: CASSGYYGYTF. For the CDR3, the DNA is TGTGCCAGCAGCGGTTATTATGGCTACACCTTC.

V is TRBV5-6 and J is TRBJ1-6, with no clear D. The CDR3 is made up of 13 amino acids. V lost 6 bases and J lost 10, with 14 bases in between. CDR1 is SGHDT and CDR2 is YYEEEE in the germline V gene. CDR3 nucleotides: TGTGCCAGCATATCTTGGAGTAACTCACCCCTCCACTTT. This translates into CASISWSNSPLHF.

In its sample, this clone is medium-sized. The chain couples TRBV5-1 to TRBJ2-1; D is perhaps TRBD1 (5 bases). Deletions cut 1 base from V and 0 bases from J, with 11 bases between. The length of the CDR3 is 16 residues. Germline lookup yields CDR1 SGHRS and CDR2 YFSETQ. The CDR3 nucleotides are TGCGCCAGCAGCTTGAGGGGATCTTACTCCTACAATGAGCAGTTCTTC. Amino acids: CASSLRGSYSYNEQFF.

For this clone: An end of the junction does not agree with germline; a read error may underlie this. The chain recombines TRBV3-1 with TRBJ2-2, with 7 bases lining up with TRBD2. In germline, CDR1 is LGHDT, CDR2 YNNKEL (reference sequence). CDR3 length equals 15 residues. CDR3 in DNA: TGTGCCGGCAGCCAAGGTACTAGCGAGGACGGGGAGCTGTTTTTT. Translation: CAGSQGTSEDGELFF.

This clone was seen a handful of times. The chain recombines TRBV2 with TRBJ2-5; 7 bases align to TRBD1. Germline lookup yields CDR1 SNHLY and CDR2 FYNNEI. This CDR3 region has 14 residues. V shed 4 bases, J shed 3 bases, and the junction held 5 bases outside the gene matches. CDR3 nucleotide sequence: TGTGCCAGCAGTGCCCGGACAGGAGAAGAGACCCAGTACTTC. Amino acids: CASSARTGEETQYF.

V gene TRBV5-1 combines with J gene TRBJ1-1; D perhaps matches TRBD1 (6 bases). CDR1 and CDR2 (germline): SGHRS, YFSETQ. The V end lost 4 bases, the J end lost 0 bases, and 13 bases lay between the germline ends. The CDR3 is made up of 15 amino acids. The CDR3 protein is CASSHTGLMNTEAFF. As DNA, the CDR3 is TGCGCCAGCAGCCATACAGGGCTGATGAACACTGAAGCTTTCTTT.

In its sample, this clone was seen a few times. This sequence joins TRBV7-2 and TRBJ1-2; D ambiguous. Germline lookup yields CDR1 SGHTA and CDR2 FQGNSA. The V end was cut by 5 bases, the J end by 4 bases, with 11 bases between. The CDR3 contains 13 residues. The CDR3 DNA reads as TGTGCCAGCAGCCCAACAGCTACCTATGGCTACACCTTC. It is translated as CASSPTATYGYTF.

This clone was seen only a few times. The V and J genes are TRBV28 and TRBJ2-1; tentative D call: TRBD1 (6 bases). The CDR3 spans 14 residues. The V gene's germline CDR1 is MDHEN and CDR2 SYDVKM. V was clipped by 5 bases and J by 8 bases, with 16 bases between them. In nucleotides, the CDR3 is TGTGCCAGCAGTGGGGGCGGCCACGGGTATGAGCAGTTCTTC. Protein sequence: CASSGGGHGYEQFF.

In its sample, this clone is medium-sized. The chain combines TRBV9 with TRBJ2-7; 10 nucleotides line up with TRBD2. This CDR3 contains 18 residues. Losses at the gene ends were 0 bases for V and 2 bases for J; bases not matched to a gene: 11. Germline CDR1 and CDR2: SGDLS and YYNGEE. As DNA, the CDR3 is TGTGCCAGCAGCGTAGACGGTAGGGGCCTAGCGGGGGCCTACGAGCAGTACTTC. The encoded protein is CASSVDGRGLAGAYEQYF. Combining the CDR3 with reference TRBV9 and TRBJ2-7 gives the whole variable domain DSGVTQTPKHLITATGQRVTLRCSPRSGDLSVYWYQQSLDQGLQFLIQYYNGEERAKGNILERFSAQQFPDLHSELNLSSLELGDSALYFCASSVDGRGLAGAYEQYFGPGTRLTVT.

Ten or more counts support this clone. This rearrangement joins TRBV5-4 to TRBJ2-2; TRBD2 agrees at 8 bases. Germline CDR1 is SGHNT and CDR2 is YYREEE (reference sequence). The CDR3 is made up of 16 amino acids. V was clipped by 2 bases and J by 4 bases; unmatched bases: 7. CDR3 bases: TGTGCCAGCAGCTTAGGCGGGGGGATCGTCACCGGGGAGCTGTTTTTT. It specifies CASSLGGGIVTGELFF.

Only a few counts were recorded for this clone. The rearrangement joins TRBV6-4 to TRBJ1-3; D not resolved. The CDR3 covers 14 residues. Per germline, CDR1 MRHNA and CDR2 SNTAGT. The V end lost 6 bases, the J end lost 4 bases, and 13 bases lay between the germline ends. The DNA of the CDR3 is TGTGCCAGCAGCCCCTTAAATATGGGAAACACCATATATTTT. Amino acid sequence: CASSPLNMGNTIYF.

By share, this clone ranks as medium-sized. V gene TRBV12-3 or TRBV12-4 combines with J gene TRBJ1-2, with D hard to call. This CDR3 is built from 13 residues. Trimming shortened V by 6 bases and J by 6 bases, and 14 bases separated the two germline ends. The DNA of the CDR3 is TGTGCCAGCAGATCGCGAGATGGAAATGGCTACACCTTC. Its translation: CASRSRDGNGYTF.

The V call is TRBV10-3, the J call TRBJ2-1, with a possible D match to TRBD2 (6 bases). From germline, CDR1 is ENHRY and CDR2 SYGVKD. This CDR3 has 15 residues. Trimming took off 3 bases at V and 0 bases at J, with 9 bases between the two ends. The CDR3 DNA is TGTGCCATCAGTGACCCCGGGAGCTCCTACAATGAGCAGTTCTTC. Its translation is CAISDPGSSYNEQFF.

Ten or more counts support this clone. The chain recombines TRBV7-2 with TRBJ2-5, with 9 bases that match TRBD1. Germline V gene sequence: CDR1 SGHTA, CDR2 FQGNSA. The CDR3 is made up of 15 amino acids. Unmatched junction bases numbered 8, after V lost 5 bases and J lost 4 bases. CDR3 nucleotides: TGTGCCAGCAGCACGCCGGGACAGGGACGAGAGACCCAGTACTTC. Its protein product is CASSTPGQGRETQYF.

This clone was observed once. This chain connects TRBV7-3 to TRBJ2-1; 8 nucleotides agree with TRBD2. With V trimmed by 7 bases and J by 7 bases, 6 bases remained unmatched. This CDR3 region has 13 residues. The germline CDR1 and CDR2 sequences are SGHTA and FQGTGA. In DNA, the CDR3 is TGTGCCAGCATAGGCGGGAGGCTGAATGAGCAGTTCTTC. The encoded protein is CASIGGRLNEQFF.

This clone was recorded a few times. The chain combines TRBV6-2 or TRBV6-3 with TRBJ2-5, with 9 bases matching TRBD1. Germline V gene lookup returns CDR1 MNHEY and CDR2 SVGEGT. The CDR3 runs to 16 residues. Trimming at V came to 0 bases and at J to 4 bases, leaving 6 bases not matched to a gene. This CDR3 is CASSYSLGTGTETQYF. The CDR3 nucleotides are TGTGCCAGCAGTTACTCACTCGGGACAGGGACAGAGACCCAGTACTTC.

V and J are TRBV7-2 and TRBJ2-5; D is perhaps TRBD1 (5 bases). The CDR3 has 15 residues. CDR1 SGHTA and CDR2 FQGNSA come from the germline V gene. Trimming pared 4 bases from V and 1 base from J, leaving 13 bases between. The CDR3 DNA reads TGTGCCAGCAGCTCCTCAGGGTACGGCCAAGAGACCCAGTACTTC. It is translated as CASSSSGYGQETQYF.

Within the sample, this clone is medium-sized (0.01 to 0.1%). The chain uses TRBV5-1 and TRBJ2-7; 10 positions agree with TRBD2. There are 17 residues in the CDR3. Germline-derived CDR1 and CDR2 are SGHRS and YFSETQ. V shed 1 base and J 5 bases; nucleotides not matched to a gene: 12. The CDR3 DNA sequence: TGCGCCAGCAGCTTGATCAAGAGCGGGGGGGCGGTCGACGAGCAGTACTTC. This gives the protein CASSLIKSGGAVDEQYF.

The count of this clone is one. This sequence joins TRBV4-2 and TRBJ2-3; D is possibly TRBD1 (5 bases). The germline V gene has CDR1 LGHNA and CDR2 YNFKEQ. The CDR3 loop spans 15 amino acids. Trimming left V 0 bases short and J 2 bases short, with 9 bases between. The DNA for the CDR3 is TGTGCCAGCAGCCAAGAAGGGGTGTCCACAGATACGCAGTATTTT. Protein: CASSQEGVSTDTQYF.